One sample yielded the 5 T cell receptor beta chains listed below, sequenced in a study of spatial heterogeneity in lung cancer. TCRdb redid the calling of the 5' RACE reads with MiXCR, one entry per CDR3 protein. Here the sample spans tens of thousands of distinct CDR3 sequences, roughly 12% being singletons. As to time point: sample taken at primary tumor resection. Unsorted whole RNA from tumor, nontumor lung or frozen PBMC underwent sequencing. Here the sequenced sample was PBMCs, taken at surgery. Receptor source: a male donor with early-stage non-small cell lung cancer.

This clonotype has more than one count but fewer than ten. The chain joins TRBV13 to TRBJ2-4; 13 bases fit TRBD2. The germline CDR1 and CDR2 sequences are PRHDT and FYEKMQ (reference sequence). The CDR3 is 12 residues long. Trimming removed 5 bases from V and 15 bases from J; junction bases left unmatched: 4. CDR3 loop: CASSAGLAGPYF. The CDR3 DNA follows: TGTGCCAGCAGCGCGGGACTAGCGGGACCGTACTTC.

This clonotype was seen more than once but under ten times. The gene calls are TRBV7-9 and TRBJ2-1; 8 bases agree with TRBD2. This CDR3 contains 17 residues. Trimming took 1 base from V and 7 from J; bases not matched to a gene: 12. Germline CDR1 SEHNR, CDR2 FQNEAQ (reference sequence). CDR3 in amino acids: CASSLGDRTSLPNEQFF. Here the CDR3 DNA reads TGTGCCAGCAGCTTAGGGGACCGGACTAGCCTCCCTAATGAGCAGTTCTTC.

This clonotype occurred many times. The rearrangement uses TRBV7-9 and TRBJ2-1; no clear D. Germline values: CDR1 SEHNR, CDR2 FQNEAQ (reference sequence). V lost 5 bases to trimming and J lost 1 base, with 3 bases between them. The CDR3 length is 12 residues. The CDR3 protein is CASSTSYNEQFF. The CDR3, as DNA: TGTGCCAGCAGCACATCCTACAATGAGCAGTTCTTC.

The CDR3 DNA reads as TGCAGCGTTGAAGGGACTAGCGGGAGCTTCGACGAGCAGTACTTC. Its translation is CSVEGTSGSFDEQYF. This sequence joins TRBV29-1 and TRBJ2-7, with TRBD2 matching 13 bases. Germline assignment: CDR1 SQVTM and CDR2 ANQGSEA. V shed 1 base, J shed 5 bases, and the junction held 5 bases outside the gene matches. This CDR3 has 15 amino acids.

The chain carries TRBV3-1 and TRBJ2-3, with D unresolved. V shed 1 base and J shed 3 bases, with 8 bases lying between them. Per the germline V gene, CDR1 is LGHDT and CDR2 is YNNKEL (reference sequence). This CDR3 has 14 amino acids. The CDR3 nucleotides read TGTGCCAGCAGCCAAGCGTCTTTTACAGATACGCAGTATTTT. Translation: CASSQASFTDTQYF.